The entry below describes one TCR beta chain. Antigen specificity is unknown. The sample is drawn from a study of T cells in Graves' hyperthyroidism and ophthalmopathy. Amplification of TCR beta CDR3 regions was performed using RNA transcripts as template. When the TCR CDR3 underwent first-round RT-PCR, the HTBI primer set was used. TCRdb redid the calling of the multiplex PCR reads with MiXCR, one entry per CDR3 protein. The sample lists roughly 500,000 distinct CDR3 sequences, about 45% occurring once. CDR3 length equals 15 residues. Germline-derived CDR1 and CDR2 are SEHNR and FQNEAQ (reference sequence). Trimming took 5 bases from V and 3 from J, leaving 17 bases between them. Study-wide findings and caveats: Ophthalmopathy was told apart from stable hyperthyroidism by a 13 V-J model. In the blood, most expanded thyroid clonotypes above 0.001 appeared as well.

V usage is TRBV7-9 and J usage is TRBJ2-7; D possibly corresponds to TRBD2 (6 bases). The TCR was taken from an adult woman with Graves' disease, either hyperthyroidism or ophthalmopathy (not recorded which). Source material: peripheral blood or thyroid tissue (not recorded which). CDR3 nucleotides: TGTGCCAGCAGCACCTCCCCGAGCGGGTACTACGAGCAGTACTTC. It yields the protein CASSTSPSGYYEQYF.